The clone carrying this TCR beta chain showed up just a few times. What it binds is not known. The data derive from a study of T-cell reconstitution after alpha-beta-depleted transplantation in children. Regarding the study as a whole: At day 60, the high TCRbeta diversity found in some patients originated from recipient T cells and thymic progenitors that had survived. T-cell counts and diversity at one year following transplant were attributed mainly to newly produced T cells. Reports say that about two months after transplant, the alpha-beta T cells came out of several hundred graft clones that had expanded.

Unique molecular identifiers were used to barcode this TCRbeta library. TCRdb reprocessed the PCR reads with MiXCR, giving one entry per CDR3 protein. Of roughly 570,000 distinct CDR3 sequences in the sample, roughly 30% were seen once. From germline, CDR1 is LGHDT and CDR2 YNNKEL (reference sequence). Trimming cost V 4 bases and J 7 bases, with 27 bases left between them. This CDR3 spans 18 amino acids. Sequenced here: PBMCs, sampled before TCRalphabeta/CD19-depleted stem cell transplant. The receptor's source is a boy in the first two years of life with Wiskott-Aldrich syndrome, due to receive a stem cell transplant. The rearrangement links TRBV3-1 to TRBJ2-3; D might be TRBD1 or TRBD2, each matching 5 bases. CDR3 bases: TGTGCCAGCAGCCGACACGCTGGGACGACCGACCGACCGAATACGCAGTATTTT. Its translation: CASSRHAGTTDRPNTQYF.